This T cell receptor beta chain came from a study of T cells in Graves' hyperthyroidism and ophthalmopathy. This clonotype was found many times. What it binds is unknown. The CDR3 totals 15 residues. Germline V lookup: CDR1 KGHSH, CDR2 LQKENI. Trimming cost V 3 bases and J 6 bases; bases outside gene matches: 7. Orbital computed tomography, thyroid ultrasound, serum thyroxine and TRAb, and clinical symptoms together informed the diagnoses. 10 ml of fresh peripheral blood supplied the PBMCs. The TCR beta CDR3 regions underwent amplification using RNA transcripts as the source. The primer set for the first-round RT-PCR of the TCR CDR3 was HTBI. TCRdb reprocessed the multiplex PCR reads with MiXCR, giving one entry per CDR3 protein. The data show more than 350,000 distinct CDR3 sequences, 12% to 15% seen once. Study conclusions and caveats: The majority of expanded thyroid clonotypes above 0.001 also appeared in blood.

The chain is built from TRBV18 and TRBJ1-5; 8 bases are a match to TRBD1. Material: blood. The source of this sequence is an older woman with Graves' ophthalmopathy. The CDR3 sequence: CASSPRQGSVQPQHF. CDR3 in DNA: TGTGCCAGCTCACCCCGACAGGGGAGTGTTCAGCCCCAGCATTTT. The full variable domain, with the rest looked up from reference TRBV18 and TRBJ1-5, is NAGVMQNPRHLVRRRGQEARLRCSPMKGHSHVYWYRQLPEEGLKFMVYLQKENIIDESGMPKERFSAEFPKEGPSILRIQQVVRGDSAAYFCASSPRQGSVQPQHFGDGTRLSIL.